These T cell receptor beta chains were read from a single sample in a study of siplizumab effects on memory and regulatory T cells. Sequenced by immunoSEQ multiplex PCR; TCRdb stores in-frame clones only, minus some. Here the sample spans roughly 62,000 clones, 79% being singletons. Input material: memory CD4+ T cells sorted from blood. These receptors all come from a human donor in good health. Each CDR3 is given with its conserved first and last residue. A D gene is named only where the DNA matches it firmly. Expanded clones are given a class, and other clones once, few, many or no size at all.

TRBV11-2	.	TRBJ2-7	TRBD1	TGTGCCAGCAGCAGGGACAGGGGTTACGAGCAGTACTTC	CASSRDRGYEQYF
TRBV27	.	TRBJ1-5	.	TGTGCCAGCAAAGCCCACATGGGACCCTATAGCAATCAGCCCCAGCATTTT	CASKAHMGPYSNQPQHF
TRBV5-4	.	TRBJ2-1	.	TGTGCCAGCAGCTTAGACTCGGACAGCAATGAGCAGTTCTTC	CASSLDSDSNEQFF
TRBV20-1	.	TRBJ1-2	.	TGCAGTGCTAGAGATGGAGCTGGCTACACCTTC	CSARDGAGYTF
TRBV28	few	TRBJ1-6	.	TGTGCCAGCCGAGGGGGGAAGGGTTCACCCCTCCACTTT	CASRGGKGSPLHF
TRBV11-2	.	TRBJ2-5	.	TGTGCCAGCAGCTTCGGGGGGCTAGAGACCCAGTACTTC	CASSFGGLETQYF
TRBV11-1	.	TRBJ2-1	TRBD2	TGTGCCAGCAGCTACACTAGCGGACTTTACAATGAGCAGTTCTTC	CASSYTSGLYNEQFF
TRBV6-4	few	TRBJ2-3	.	TGTGCCAGCAGTGTCAAGGGGGAGCCCACAGATACGCAGTATTTT	CASSVKGEPTDTQYF
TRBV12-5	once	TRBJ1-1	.	TGTGCTAGTGGTTTGTCTGGCAGGGTGGGCACTGAAGCTTTCTTT	CASGLSGRVGTEAFF
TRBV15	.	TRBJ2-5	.	TGTGCCACCAGCAGAGATGACGGAGCACAAGAGACCCAGTACTTC	CATSRDDGAQETQYF
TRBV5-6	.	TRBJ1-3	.	TGTGCCAGCAGCTTTTGGGGGGCAGGTGGAAACACCATATATTTT	CASSFWGAGGNTIYF
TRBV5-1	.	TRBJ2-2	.	TGCGCCAGCAGCCCCACCGACAGGTTCACCGGGGAGCTGTTTTTT	CASSPTDRFTGELFF
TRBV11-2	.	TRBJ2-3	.	TGTGCCAGCAGCTTAAGCCGATCAGATACGCAGTATTTT	CASSLSRSDTQYF
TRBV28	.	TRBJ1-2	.	TGTGCCAGCAGTATCACCTTGGGTCCTCTATATGGCTACACCTTC	CASSITLGPLYGYTF
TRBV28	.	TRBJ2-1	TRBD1	TGTGCCAGCAGTTCCGGGACAGGGACTTACAATGAGCAGTTCTTC	CASSSGTGTYNEQFF
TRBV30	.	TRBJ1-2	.	TGTGCCTGGAGTGTGGACCTGAACTATGGCTACACCTTC	CAWSVDLNYGYTF
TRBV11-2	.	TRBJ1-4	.	TGTGCCAGCAGCTATGAGGGAGGAGATGAAAAACTGTTTTTT	CASSYEGGDEKLFF
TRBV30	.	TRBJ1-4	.	TGTGCCTGGAATAGTGGGAGAATTAGGGAAAAACTGTTTTTT	CAWNSGRIREKLFF
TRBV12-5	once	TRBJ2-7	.	TGTGCTAGTGGTTTGGTATCGGGGGAGCAGTACTTC	CASGLVSGEQYF
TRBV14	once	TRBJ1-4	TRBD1	TGTGCCAGCAGCCGTTTAGGGGGCAGGGATGAAAAACTGTTTTTT	CASSRLGGRDEKLFF
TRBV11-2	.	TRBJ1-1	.	TGTGCCAGCCGGAGGAACACTGAAGCTTTCTTT	CASRRNTEAFF
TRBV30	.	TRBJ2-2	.	TGTGCCTGGAGGACACAAGTTCTACGGGGGACCGGGGAGCTGTTTTTT	CAWRTQVLRGTGELFF
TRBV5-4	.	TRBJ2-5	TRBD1	TGTGCCAGCAGCTCTCCGGGACAGGGAGAGACCCAGTACTTC	CASSSPGQGETQYF
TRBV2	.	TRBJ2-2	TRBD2	TGTGCCAGCACTTTCCGTCGGGTAGCGGGGACGAACACCGGGGAGCTGTTTTTT	CASTFRRVAGTNTGELFF
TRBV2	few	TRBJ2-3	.	TGTGCCAGCAGTGAAACAGATACGCAGTATTTT	CASSETDTQYF
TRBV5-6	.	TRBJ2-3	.	TGTGCCAGCAGCTTGTGGCAGAAGGAGTATTTT	CASSLWQKEYF
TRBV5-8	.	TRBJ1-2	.	TGTGCCAGCAGCCTAGATAGGACAGCGACCTATGGCTACACCTTC	CASSLDRTATYGYTF
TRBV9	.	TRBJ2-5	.	TGTGCCAGCAGCGTAGGAGTGGGGGGCTACCAAGAGACCCAGTACTTC	CASSVGVGGYQETQYF
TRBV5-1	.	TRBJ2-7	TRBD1	TGCGCCAGCAGCCAGGGACAGGGAACCTACGAGCAGTACTTC	CASSQGQGTYEQYF
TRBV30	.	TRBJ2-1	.	TGTGCCTGGAGTTCTCAACCCCAGGGTGAGCAGTTCTTC	CAWSSQPQGEQFF